The 26 T cell receptor beta chains below all came from one sample that was sequenced in a study of blood T cell repertoires in COVID-19 (dated by TCRdb to 2020 to 2021). The library relied on the immunoSEQ multiplex PCR assay. In its TCRdb copy, this immuneACCESS table keeps in-frame sequences only and misses some clones. Where compared with another copy, unresolved V genes explain less than half of these, and the others have no known cause. The sample contains about 140,000 clones, approximately 80% of them found a single time. The ten biggest clones cover approximately 9.1% of the sample. Sample: peripheral blood. All receptors come from a woman aged 55-70 years with active or convalescent COVID-19.

The chain links TRBV30 to TRBJ2-1; 9 bases are shared with TRBD2. Trimming cost V 4 bases and J 0 bases; bases outside gene matches: 1. The CDR3 is made up of 14 amino acids. Germline CDR1 and CDR2: GTSNPN and SVGIG (reference sequence). The DNA for the CDR3 is TGTGCCTGGACTAGCGGGGCCTCCTACAATGAGCAGTTCTTC. It specifies CAWTSGASYNEQFF.

This clone was observed a single time. V and J are TRBV28 and TRBJ1-4; tentatively, D is TRBD1 (6 bases). With 6 bases removed from V and 1 base from J, the gap between germline ends came to 9 bases. The CDR3 length is 14 residues. CDR1 and CDR2 from the germline V gene are MDHEN and SYDVKM. CDR3 amino acids: CASSTGLTNEKLFF. CDR3 DNA sequence: TGTGCCAGCAGCACAGGGTTAACTAATGAAAAACTGTTTTTT.

This clone has just a few counts. CDR3 region: CASSVAGQGNQPQHF. In DNA form, the CDR3 reads TGTGCCAGCAGCGTCGCAGGTCAGGGAAATCAGCCCCAGCATTTT. This chain joins TRBV7-2 and TRBJ1-5; the D gene is possibly TRBD1 (5 bases). Germline V CDR1 and CDR2: SGHTA, FQGNSA. Trimming took 5 bases from V and 4 from J, leaving 15 bases between them. This CDR3 has 15 amino acids.

The chain carries TRBV27 and TRBJ2-7; D unresolved. The germline V gene has CDR1 MNHEY and CDR2 SMNVEV (reference sequence). CDR3 length: 15 residues. V shed 5 bases and J shed 3 bases, with 17 bases lying between them. CDR3 protein: CASSLGPPDFYEQYF. As DNA, the CDR3 is TGTGCCAGCAGTCTAGGTCCCCCCGATTTCTACGAGCAGTACTTC.

The chain employs TRBV19 and TRBJ2-1; 7 bases agree with TRBD2. Germline CDR1 is LNHDA and CDR2 is SQIVND (reference sequence). J lost 5 bases, V lost 3 bases, and 1 base had no gene match. This CDR3 has 13 residues. CDR3 DNA: TGTGCCAGTAGTATCCTAGCGGACAATGAGCAGTTCTTC. It yields the protein CASSILADNEQFF. Drawing the rest from reference TRBV19 and TRBJ2-1, the complete variable domain is DGGITQSPKYLFRKEGQNVTLSCEQNLNHDAMYWYRQDPGQGLRLIYYSQIVNDFQKGDIAEGYSVSREKKESFPLTVTSAQKNPTAFYLCASSILADNEQFFGPGTRLTVL.

The chain links TRBV7-2 to TRBJ2-3, with 7 bases matching TRBD1. The trim removed 5 bases at V and 2 bases at J, leaving 7 bases unmatched. Germline values: CDR1 SGHTA, CDR2 FQGNSA. The CDR3 totals 15 residues. The CDR3 protein is CASSPQTGITDTQYF. The CDR3 DNA sequence: TGTGCCAGCAGCCCTCAGACAGGGATCACAGATACGCAGTATTTT.

This clone has just a few counts. The rearrangement links TRBV2 to TRBJ2-7; TRBD2 aligns across 12 bases. Per germline, CDR1 SNHLY and CDR2 FYNNEI. The CDR3 is 14 residues long. J gave up 8 bases and V 5 bases, and 7 bases lay outside the gene matches. CDR3 residues: CASSPTSGRSQQYF. In nucleotides, the CDR3 is TGTGCCAGCAGTCCGACTAGCGGGAGATCTCAGCAGTACTTC.

V is TRBV28 and J is TRBJ1-4, with D perhaps TRBD1 (5 bases). Trimming removed 0 bases at V and 7 bases at J, with 12 bases between. Germline V gene lookup returns CDR1 MDHEN and CDR2 SYDVKM. The CDR3 spans 15 residues. DNA of the CDR3: TGTGCCAGCAGTTTATGGGGCGCCCAGGGTGAAAAACTGTTTTTT. This sequence encodes CASSLWGAQGEKLFF.

V and J are TRBV7-3 and TRBJ2-1, with TRBD2 as a possible D gene (6 bases). The CDR3 runs to 14 residues. Germline-derived CDR1 and CDR2 are SGHTA and FQGTGA. With 3 bases removed from V and 9 bases from J, the gap between germline ends came to 15 bases. The CDR3 bases are TGTGCCAGCAGCTTGCGAGCGGGCATCACTGAGCAGTTCTTC. Amino acid sequence: CASSLRAGITEQFF.

This clone was seen only a few times. The chain employs TRBV9 and TRBJ1-2, with TRBD1 matching over 8 bases. The J segment lost 8 bases and the V segment lost 5 bases, leaving 11 bases of the junction unmatched. The germline CDR1 and CDR2 sequences are SGDLS and YYNGEE. This CDR3 region has 14 residues. As DNA, the CDR3 is TGTGCCAGCAGTGAGATTCAGGGGGCGAGGGGCTACACCTTC. It yields the protein CASSEIQGARGYTF.

The V and J genes are TRBV7-9 and TRBJ2-1; 7 nucleotides match TRBD1. The CDR3 is 16 residues long. Looked up from germline, CDR1 is SEHNR and CDR2 is FQNEAQ (reference sequence). With V trimmed by 4 bases and J by 4 bases, 10 bases remained unmatched. The CDR3 is CASSSSRATGYNEQFF. The CDR3 region has the DNA TGTGCCAGCAGCTCTTCCCGGGCGACAGGGTACAATGAGCAGTTCTTC. The full variable domain, its missing parts supplied by reference TRBV7-9 and TRBJ2-1, is DTGVSQNPRHKITKRGQNVTFRCDPISEHNRLYWYRQTLGQGPEFLTYFQNEAQLEKSRLLSDRFSAERPKGSFSTLEIQRTEQGDSAMYLCASSSSRATGYNEQFFGPGTRLTVL.

A single count supports this clone. Its ends do not fully match the called genes, so a read error is possible. This chain uses TRBV7-7 with TRBJ2-3; D ambiguous. The CDR3 has 13 amino acids. The germline V gene encodes CDR1 SSHAT and CDR2 FNYEAQ (reference sequence). The CDR3 loop is CASSTDTLDTQYF. CDR3 coding DNA: TGTGCTAGCAGCACTGACACTCTAGATACGCAGTATTTT.

Only one count was recorded for this clone. The V and J genes are TRBV27 and TRBJ1-4; 7 positions match TRBD1. This CDR3 is built from 15 residues. Germline values: CDR1 MNHEY, CDR2 SMNVEV (reference sequence). Unmatched junction bases numbered 14, after V lost 6 bases and J lost 10 bases. The CDR3 nucleotides are TGTGCCAGCAGGCGACAGGGCCTTGCGTTTGGAAAACTGTTTTTT. Protein product: CASRRQGLAFGKLFF.

The gene calls are TRBV6-2 or TRBV6-3 and TRBJ2-2, with TRBD2 as a possible D gene (6 bases). In germline, CDR1 is MNHEY, CDR2 SVGEGT. Trimming stripped 0 bases from V and 6 bases from J, with 20 bases between. This CDR3 has 18 residues. The CDR3: CASSYSTVWGVRAGELFF. The CDR3 region has the DNA TGTGCCAGCAGTTACTCGACGGTCTGGGGGGTCAGGGCCGGGGAGCTGTTTTTT.

The J gene is TRBJ1-1, the V gene TRBV5-1, with 7 bases aligning to TRBD1. J lost 4 bases, V lost 4 bases, and 4 bases had no gene match. Germline CDR1 and CDR2: SGHRS and YFSETQ. The length of the CDR3 is 13 residues. The CDR3 nucleotides read TGCGCCAGCAGCACGACAGGGAGCACTGAAGCTTTCTTT. This gives the protein CASSTTGSTEAFF. Together with reference TRBV5-1 and TRBJ1-1, the CDR3 gives the full variable domain: KAGVTQTPRYLIKTRGQQVTLSCSPISGHRSVSWYQQTPGQGLQFLFEYFSETQRNKGNFPGRFSGRQFSNSRSEMNVSTLELGDSALYLCASSTTGSTEAFFGQGTRLTVV.

The chain employs TRBV3-1 (or the pseudogene TRBV3-2) and TRBJ2-5; tentative D call: TRBD2 (5 bases). CDR1 is LGHDT and CDR2 is YNNKEL in the germline V gene (reference sequence). Trimming took 0 bases from V and 5 from J, leaving 13 bases between them. The CDR3 spans 15 residues. CDR3 residues: CASSQDGPGEETQYF. The DNA of the CDR3 is TGTGCCAGCAGCCAAGATGGACCCGGGGAGGAGACCCAGTACTTC.

The V and J genes are TRBV5-8 and TRBJ2-3, with 12 bases aligning to TRBD2. Trimming cost V 0 bases and J 2 bases; bases outside gene matches: 1. This CDR3 region has 16 residues. Germline V gene sequence: CDR1 SGHTS, CDR2 YDEGEE. CDR3 in DNA: TGTGCCAGCAGCTTGGGGACTAGCGGGGCCACAGATACGCAGTATTTT. Protein product: CASSLGTSGATDTQYF.

The V gene is TRBV9, the J gene TRBJ2-3; weak D call: TRBD1 (6 bases). Germline CDR1 and CDR2: SGDLS and YYNGEE. Trimming stripped 7 bases from V and 0 bases from J, with 18 bases between. This CDR3 spans 16 amino acids. CDR3 protein: CASGLGTTYSTDTQYF. As DNA, the CDR3 is TGTGCCAGCGGTCTCGGGACAACTTATAGCACAGATACGCAGTATTTT.

The CDR3 region has the DNA TGTGCCACCAGCAGAGGGGGCGGCTATGGCTACACCTTC. This gives the protein CATSRGGGYGYTF. This chain links TRBV15 with TRBJ1-2; TRBD1 might be the D (5 bases). The V end lost 1 base, the J end lost 4 bases, and 7 bases lay between the germline ends. This CDR3 has 13 residues. CDR1 is LNHNV, CDR2 YYDKDF, per germline (reference sequence).

This clone turned up a few times. The CDR3 coding sequence is TGTGCCAGCTCACCCTGGACTAGTAGCCATACCTACAATGAGCAGTTCTTC. Translating gives CASSPWTSSHTYNEQFF. This chain uses TRBV18 with TRBJ2-1; TRBD2 matches 7 bases. Trimming removed 3 bases from V and 2 bases from J; junction bases left unmatched: 10. The CDR3 spans 17 residues. CDR1 is KGHSH and CDR2 is LQKENI in the germline V gene.

The chain couples TRBV6-2 or TRBV6-3 to TRBJ2-5, with D possibly matching TRBD2 (5 bases). Germline lookup yields CDR1 MNHEY and CDR2 SVGEGT. V shed 2 bases and J shed 0 bases, with 16 bases lying between them. CDR3 size: 17 residues. CDR3 nucleotide sequence: TGTGCCAGCAGTTACCGATCGAGCGGCCCGTACCAAGAGACCCAGTACTTC. Encoded protein: CASSYRSSGPYQETQYF.

V usage is TRBV6-1 and J usage is TRBJ2-3, with D uncertain. Deletions cut 0 bases from V and 12 bases from J, with 13 bases between. The germline CDR1 and CDR2 sequences are MNHNS and SASEGT. CDR3 length equals 13 residues. Here the CDR3 reads CASSEALDSAQYF. In nucleotides, the CDR3 is TGTGCCAGCAGTGAAGCCCTAGATTCAGCTCAGTATTTT.

The gene calls are TRBV5-1 and TRBJ1-1; no firm D call. CDR3 length equals 17 residues. Trimming removed 0 bases at V and 4 bases at J, with 19 bases between. Germline V gives CDR1 SGHRS, CDR2 YFSETQ. The CDR3 loop is CASSLASTVHEGTEAFF. The CDR3 bases are TGCGCCAGCAGCTTGGCTTCTACGGTCCACGAGGGCACTGAAGCTTTCTTT.

This clone was counted only a few times. The chain combines TRBV3-1 (or the pseudogene TRBV3-2) with TRBJ2-1; TRBD1 might be the D (6 bases). The CDR3 has 13 residues. V lost 2 bases to trimming and J lost 9 bases, with 11 bases between them. CDR1 is LGHDT and CDR2 is YNNKEL in the germline V gene (reference sequence). CDR3 sequence reads: CASSQYPGAEQFF. As DNA, the CDR3 is TGTGCCAGCAGCCAATATCCAGGGGCTGAGCAGTTCTTC.

This clone has a single count. The DNA of the CDR3 is TGTGCCAGCAGCCCAACGGTGGGGGCTGACTCCTACGAGCAGTACTTC. This translates into CASSPTVGADSYEQYF. This rearrangement joins TRBV9 to TRBJ2-7; D perhaps matches TRBD1 (6 bases). The germline V gene encodes CDR1 SGDLS and CDR2 YYNGEE. V dropped 4 bases and J dropped 0 bases, with 17 bases sitting between them. The CDR3 covers 16 residues. Complete variable domain (other parts from reference TRBV9 and TRBJ2-7): DSGVTQTPKHLITATGQRVTLRCSPRSGDLSVYWYQQSLDQGLQFLIQYYNGEERAKGNILERFSAQQFPDLHSELNLSSLELGDSALYFCASSPTVGADSYEQYFGPGTRLTVT.

The chain recombines TRBV20-1 with TRBJ2-7, with 10 bases aligning to TRBD2. The length of the CDR3 is 15 residues. The germline V gene has CDR1 DFQATT and CDR2 SNEGSKA (reference sequence). V shed 3 bases and J 7 bases; nucleotides not matched to a gene: 12. CDR3 sequence (DNA): TGCAGTGCTAGTAAGCGGGGGGGCCTACGGGATGAGCAGTACGTC. As protein: CSASKRGGLRDEQYV.